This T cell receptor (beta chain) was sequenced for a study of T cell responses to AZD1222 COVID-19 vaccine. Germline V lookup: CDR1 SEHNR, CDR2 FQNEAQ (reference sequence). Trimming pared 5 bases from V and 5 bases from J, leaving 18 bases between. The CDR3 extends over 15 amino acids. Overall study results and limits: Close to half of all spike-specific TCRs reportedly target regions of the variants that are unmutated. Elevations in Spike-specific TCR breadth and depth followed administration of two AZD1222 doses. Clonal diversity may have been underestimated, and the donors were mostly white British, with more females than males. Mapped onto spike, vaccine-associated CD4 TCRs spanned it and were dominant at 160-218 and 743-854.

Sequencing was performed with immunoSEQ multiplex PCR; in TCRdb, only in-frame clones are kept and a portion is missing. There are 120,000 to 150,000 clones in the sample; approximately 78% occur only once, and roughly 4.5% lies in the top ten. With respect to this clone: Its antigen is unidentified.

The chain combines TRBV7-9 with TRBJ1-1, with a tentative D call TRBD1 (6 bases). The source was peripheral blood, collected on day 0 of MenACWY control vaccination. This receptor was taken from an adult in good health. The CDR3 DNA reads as TGTGCCAGCAGCCCCACCTCAGGGGCGGTGACTGAAGCTTTCTTT. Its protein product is CASSPTSGAVTEAFF.